A single sample is the source of the 15 T cell receptor beta chains below, sequenced in a study of shared T cell receptors in the human thymus. Only in-frame clones appear in the TCRdb table, and some are missing; sequencing was by immunoSEQ multiplex PCR. The profile shows roughly 710,000 clones, 70% to 90% of them singletons. This sample was also put to use in a study of human thymus T cells.

The sample comprised thymocytes. These receptors were taken from a girl under three years old with a congenital heart defect.

V usage is TRBV6-1 and J usage is TRBJ2-2; D possibly corresponds to TRBD2 (7 bases). The CDR3 is 15 residues long. Germline CDR1 reads MNHNS; CDR2 reads SASEGT. The V gene lost 1 base and the J gene lost 3 bases, with 9 bases spanning the gap. CDR3 nucleotides: TGTGCCAGCAGTGAAGGGGGGGGGCACACCGGGGAGCTGTTTTTT. It codes for CASSEGGGHTGELFF.

V is TRBV5-8 and J is TRBJ2-7; 10 nucleotides line up with TRBD1. Germline loops: CDR1 SGHTS, CDR2 YDEGEE. The CDR3 is 17 residues long. The junction had 12 bases not matched to a gene; V was cut back by 1 base and J by 5 bases. CDR3 sequence reads: CASSLCRWDRGIHEQYF. CDR3 DNA sequence: TGTGCCAGCAGCTTGTGTCGATGGGACAGGGGAATCCACGAGCAGTACTTC.

V gene TRBV6-1 combines with J gene TRBJ2-1, with a tentative D call TRBD2 (6 bases). Germline V gene data show CDR1 as MNHNS and CDR2 as SASEGT. The germline V and J ends were trimmed by 4 bases and 9 bases, with 16 bases remaining between them. This CDR3 spans 14 amino acids. CDR3 nucleotides: TGTGCCAGCAGTGGTAGGGACTCTCCCGGTGAGCAGTTCTTC. The encoded protein is CASSGRDSPGEQFF.

This clone was seen a handful of times. The chain recombines TRBV19 with TRBJ1-1; D not certain. The CDR3 spans 11 residues. Germline CDR1 reads LNHDA; CDR2 reads SQIVND (reference sequence). Trimming removed 7 bases from V and 3 bases from J, with 6 bases in between. The DNA for the CDR3 is TGTGCCAGTATTGAGGACACTGAAGCTTTCTTT. Translated: CASIEDTEAFF. Full variable domain (missing parts from reference TRBV19 and TRBJ1-1): DGGITQSPKYLFRKEGQNVTLSCEQNLNHDAMYWYRQDPGQGLRLIYYSQIVNDFQKGDIAEGYSVSREKKESFPLTVTSAQKNPTAFYLCASIEDTEAFFGQGTRLTVV.

This clone was counted once. The rearrangement uses TRBV7-9 and TRBJ2-5; a possible D gene is TRBD2 (6 bases). The ends were cut back, 5 bases at V and 0 bases at J, with 10 bases in the middle. The CDR3 loop spans 14 amino acids. Germline V gene data show CDR1 as SEHNR and CDR2 as FQNEAQ (reference sequence). Here the CDR3 reads CASSPPGDQETQYF. The CDR3 DNA follows: TGTGCCAGCAGCCCCCCGGGGGACCAAGAGACCCAGTACTTC.

This chain joins TRBV7-9 and TRBJ1-4; D unclear. V lost 5 bases to trimming and J lost 10 bases, with 11 bases between them. CDR1 is SEHNR and CDR2 is FQNEAQ in the germline V gene (reference sequence). This CDR3 has 12 amino acids. The CDR3 DNA follows: TGTGCCAGCAGCCTTTCGGTCGGAAAACTGTTTTTT. Its translation is CASSLSVGKLFF.

The chain has TRBV19 and TRBJ1-1; D remains ambiguous. Trimming took 5 bases from V and 5 from J, leaving 15 bases between them. CDR3 size: 14 residues. Germline V CDR1 and CDR2: LNHDA, SQIVND (reference sequence). This chain's CDR3 is CASSARMAVTEAFF. The CDR3 bases are TGTGCCAGTAGTGCGAGAATGGCGGTGACTGAAGCTTTCTTT.

The chain uses TRBV4-1 and TRBJ1-4, with 10 positions matching TRBD1. CDR1 is MGHRA, CDR2 YSYEKL, per germline. V dropped 0 bases and J dropped 7; count of bases not matched to a gene: 5. This CDR3 comprises 16 residues. The CDR3, as DNA: TGCGCCAGCAGCCAAGATTGGGGGACAGGGGCTGAAAAACTGTTTTTT. The encoded protein is CASSQDWGTGAEKLFF.

This clone occurred a few times. The chain is built from TRBV27 and TRBJ2-3; 14 nucleotides align to TRBD2. Germline V lookup: CDR1 MNHEY, CDR2 SMNVEV (reference sequence). V lost 5 bases to trimming and J lost 1 base; unmatched junction nucleotides: 14. This CDR3 region has 20 residues. CDR3 DNA: TGTGCCAGCAGTCCTGGGACTAGCGGGGGTCCCCGGTTGGGCACAGATACGCAGTATTTT. This gives the protein CASSPGTSGGPRLGTDTQYF.

The V gene is TRBV5-4, the J gene TRBJ1-5, with D perhaps matching TRBD1 (6 bases). V lost 7 bases, J lost 4 bases, and 27 bases lay in between. Germline V gene lookup returns CDR1 SGHNT and CDR2 YYREEE (reference sequence). The CDR3 sequence is 18 residues long. As DNA, the CDR3 is TGTGCCAGCCCCTTAGGGGACAAGGGCAGGCCTCAAAATCAGCCCCAGCATTTT. Its protein is CASPLGDKGRPQNQPQHF.

This sequence joins TRBV5-6 and TRBJ2-7, with D possibly being TRBD1 (5 bases). Trimming removed 5 bases at V and 5 bases at J, with 11 bases between. Germline V gene data show CDR1 as SGHDT and CDR2 as YYEEEE. The CDR3 sequence is 12 residues long. The CDR3 sequence is CASRGRLDEQYF. The CDR3 DNA sequence: TGTGCCAGCAGGGGGCGGCTGGACGAGCAGTACTTC.

The chain is built from TRBV27 and TRBJ2-1, with D perhaps TRBD2 (6 bases). The V end lost 0 bases, the J end lost 6 bases, and 27 bases lay between the germline ends. The CDR3 covers 20 residues. CDR1 and CDR2 from the germline V gene are MNHEY and SMNVEV (reference sequence). CDR3 in DNA: TGTGCCAGCAGTTTATCGAGTGTTGCGGGGCCGGCCTTTCGGGGCAATGAGCAGTTCTTC. This encodes CASSLSSVAGPAFRGNEQFF.

The chain carries TRBV28 and TRBJ1-2, with D possibly matching TRBD1 (5 bases). Trimming took 3 bases from V and 4 from J, leaving 18 bases between them. Germline V gene data show CDR1 as MDHEN and CDR2 as SYDVKM. This CDR3 has 16 residues. CDR3 residues: CASSLGGTLSTYGYTF. CDR3 nucleotide sequence: TGTGCCAGCAGTTTGGGCGGGACTCTGAGCACCTATGGCTACACCTTC.

The DNA of the CDR3 is TGCGCCAGCAGTGAGTTCCCCCGGGACAGACAAGAGACCCAGTACTTC. Residues: CASSEFPRDRQETQYF. V usage is TRBV10-1 and J usage is TRBJ2-5, with 7 bases lining up with TRBD1. There are 16 residues in the CDR3. Germline CDR1 reads WNHNN; CDR2 reads SYGVQD (reference sequence). V shed 1 base, J shed 2 bases, and the junction held 7 bases outside the gene matches.

V usage is TRBV19 and J usage is TRBJ1-2; 7 positions agree with TRBD1. Germline CDR1 and CDR2: LNHDA and SQIVND (reference sequence). V trimming: 3 bases; J trimming: 7 bases; junction bases outside the gene matches: 17. The CDR3 is 17 amino acids. For the CDR3, the DNA is TGTGCCAGTAGTATCAGCCCCGGGACAGAAGAGAGGGGTGGCTACACCTTC. Translated, it gives CASSISPGTEERGGYTF.